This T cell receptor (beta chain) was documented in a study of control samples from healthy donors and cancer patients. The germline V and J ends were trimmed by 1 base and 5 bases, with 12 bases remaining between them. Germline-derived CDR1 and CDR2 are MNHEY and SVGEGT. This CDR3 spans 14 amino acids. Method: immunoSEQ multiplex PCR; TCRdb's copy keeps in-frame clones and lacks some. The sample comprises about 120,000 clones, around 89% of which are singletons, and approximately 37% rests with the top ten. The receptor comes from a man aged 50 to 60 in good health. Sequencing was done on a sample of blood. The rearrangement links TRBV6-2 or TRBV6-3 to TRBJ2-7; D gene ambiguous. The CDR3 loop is CASSYLGFEDEQYF. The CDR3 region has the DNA TGTGCCAGCAGTTACTTGGGCTTCGAGGACGAGCAGTACTTC.